The 20 T cell receptor beta chains below come from one sample, sequenced in a study of blood T cells in healthy people across ages. Alongside a J-beta primer mix, a sample-barcoded 5' primer served in a second PCR lasting roughly 7 to 12 cycles. TCRdb ran MiXCR on the 5' RACE reads and lists one entry per CDR3 protein. The sample records around 800,000 distinct CDR3 sequences, 20% to 30% being singletons. The same data also went into a second study, on T cells of mothers and their children.

The sample comprised blood. These receptors were collected from a boy younger than 18 in good health.

This clonotype has only a few counts. This chain connects TRBV2 to TRBJ2-1; D perhaps matches TRBD1 (5 bases). This CDR3 has 12 amino acids. Per the germline V gene, CDR1 is SNHLY and CDR2 is FYNNEI. V was pared by 1 base and J by 9 bases, with 7 bases between. As DNA, the CDR3 is TGTGCCAGCAGTGAAGGTGGGGCTGAGCAGTTCTTC. Translation gives CASSEGGAEQFF.

The chain couples TRBV28 to TRBJ1-5, with a weak D call TRBD1 (5 bases). CDR1 and CDR2 from the germline V gene are MDHEN and SYDVKM. V gave up 5 bases and J gave up 2 bases, with 16 bases separating them. The CDR3 is made up of 16 amino acids. The CDR3 sequence: CASSLHTGTGNQPQHF. The DNA of the CDR3 is TGTGCCAGCAGTCTCCACACCGGGACCGGCAATCAGCCCCAGCATTTT.

The rearrangement joins TRBV29-1 to TRBJ2-5, with 9 bases matching TRBD2. The DNA end lines up better with TRBJ2-1; the J call may be wrong. The CDR3 has 12 amino acids. Germline CDR1 is SQVTM and CDR2 is ANQGSEA. The CDR3 here is CSVLAGYNEQFF. CDR3 sequence (DNA): TGCAGCGTTCTAGCGGGGTACAATGAGCAGTTCTTC.

V is TRBV9 and J is TRBJ2-3; no reliable D call. The CDR3 is 15 residues long. Germline V gene data show CDR1 as SGDLS and CDR2 as YYNGEE. Trimming removed 5 bases at V and 1 base at J, with 14 bases between. The CDR3 protein is CASSTGGSRTDTQYF. In DNA form, the CDR3 reads TGTGCCAGCAGTACCGGTGGCTCCCGCACAGATACGCAGTATTTT.

The chain couples TRBV20-1 to TRBJ2-2; either TRBD1 or TRBD2 may fit D (5 bases each). This CDR3 is 13 amino acids long. Germline V gene data show CDR1 as DFQATT and CDR2 as SNEGSKA (reference sequence). V lost 0 bases and J lost 5, with 7 bases in between. The CDR3 reads CSAREGTTGELFF. For the CDR3, the DNA is TGCAGTGCTAGAGAGGGGACGACCGGGGAGCTGTTTTTT.

The sample holds a few counts of this clonotype. The chain recombines TRBV6-6 with TRBJ2-3; perhaps TRBD2 as D (6 bases). The CDR3 length is 15 residues. The V and J ends lost 0 bases and 3 bases respectively, with 10 bases between them. Germline V gene data show CDR1 as MNHNY and CDR2 as SVGAGI (reference sequence). CDR3 bases: TGTGCCAGCAGTTACTCCGGGCTAGCGACAGATACGCAGTATTTT. Translated, it gives CASSYSGLATDTQYF.

A word on this clonotype: This likely comes from a read error, as the CDR3 has no conserved phenylalanine or tryptophan at its end. The chain uses TRBV12-3 or TRBV12-4 and TRBJ2-3, with D possibly matching TRBD1 (6 bases). Between the trimmed V and J ends, which lost 6 bases and 4 bases, there was a span of 11 bases. This CDR3 is built from 13 residues. The CDR3 loop reads CASSPRTADTQYS. The CDR3 DNA reads TGTGCCAGCAGCCCCAGGACAGCAGATACGCAGTATTCT.

This clonotype showed up many times. CDR3 in amino acids: CSARQGARYNEQFF. CDR3 in DNA: TGCAGTGCTAGGCAGGGGGCGCGGTACAATGAGCAGTTCTTC. V usage is TRBV20-1 and J usage is TRBJ2-1; 8 positions match TRBD1. The germline V gene has CDR1 DFQATT and CDR2 SNEGSKA (reference sequence). V lost 3 bases and J lost 4; bases outside the gene matches: 5. CDR3 length: 14 residues.

This clonotype was seen a few times. The CDR3 DNA sequence: TGTGCCAGCAGCGTAGATAGCGGGGGGGGCCAAGAGACCCAGTACTTC. As protein: CASSVDSGGGQETQYF. J is TRBJ2-5 and V is TRBV9, with 11 bases that match TRBD2. The J segment lost 1 base and the V segment lost 0 bases, leaving 2 bases of the junction unmatched. The CDR3 length is 16 residues. The germline gives CDR1 SGDLS, CDR2 YYNGEE.

The chain recombines TRBV27 with TRBJ2-3; D gene uncertain. CDR1 and CDR2 from the germline V gene are MNHEY and SMNVEV (reference sequence). This CDR3 is built from 11 residues. Trimming left V 8 bases short and J 6 bases short, with 9 bases between. CDR3: CASVTRDTQYF. The CDR3 coding sequence is TGTGCCAGCGTGACGAGGGATACGCAGTATTTT.

J is TRBJ1-1 and V is TRBV5-1; 7 positions agree with TRBD1. The CDR3 has 13 residues. With 3 bases clipped from V and 7 bases from J, the junction kept 6 bases outside the gene matches. Germline CDR1 SGHRS, CDR2 YFSETQ. The CDR3 sequence: CASSSTGRSEAFF. CDR3 DNA: TGCGCCAGCAGCTCGACAGGGAGGAGTGAAGCTTTCTTT. Full variable domain (remainder filled in from reference TRBV5-1 and TRBJ1-1): KAGVTQTPRYLIKTRGQQVTLSCSPISGHRSVSWYQQTPGQGLQFLFEYFSETQRNKGNFPGRFSGRQFSNSRSEMNVSTLELGDSALYLCASSSTGRSEAFFGQGTRLTVV.

This chain links TRBV19 with TRBJ1-2; D is uncertain. The CDR3 runs 14 residues. Germline V gene sequence: CDR1 LNHDA, CDR2 SQIVND (reference sequence). V was pared by 5 bases and J by 0 bases, with 10 bases between. DNA of the CDR3: TGTGCCAGTAGTGCCTTGAGTTCTAACTATGGCTACACCTTC. Residues: CASSALSSNYGYTF.

The rearrangement links TRBV11-1 to TRBJ2-1; 7 bases align to TRBD1. J gave up 4 bases and V 5 bases, and 11 bases lay outside the gene matches. The germline V gene encodes CDR1 SGHAT and CDR2 FQDESV (reference sequence). This CDR3 has 16 amino acids. For the CDR3, the DNA is TGTGCCAGCAGCCACCGACAGGGCACCGGGTACAATGAGCAGTTCTTC. Amino acid sequence: CASSHRQGTGYNEQFF.

This clonotype came up a few times. V usage is TRBV6-6 and J usage is TRBJ2-2, with D hard to call. Between the trimmed V and J ends, which lost 2 bases and 5 bases, there was a span of 12 bases. The germline V gene has CDR1 MNHNY and CDR2 SVGAGI (reference sequence). This CDR3 has 15 amino acids. The CDR3 here is CASSYGEDPTGELFF. The CDR3 coding sequence is TGTGCCAGCAGTTACGGAGAGGATCCAACCGGGGAGCTGTTTTTT.

There are a few counts of this clonotype. The rearrangement links TRBV2 to TRBJ2-7; 8 nucleotides agree with TRBD1. The junction had 10 bases not matched to a gene; V was cut back by 4 bases and J by 2 bases. CDR1 and CDR2 (germline): SNHLY, FYNNEI. This CDR3 region has 16 residues. The CDR3 sequence: CASSGRGGQAAYEQYF. CDR3 in DNA: TGTGCCAGCAGTGGACGAGGGGGACAGGCTGCCTACGAGCAGTACTTC.

V is TRBV6-1 and J is TRBJ2-5; D might be TRBD2 (6 bases). Germline V CDR1 and CDR2: MNHNS, SASEGT. Trimming took 5 bases from V and 2 from J, leaving 12 bases between them. The CDR3 length is 14 residues. The DNA for the CDR3 is TGTGCCAGCAGTATGACTAGGCCTCAAGAGACCCAGTACTTC. Encoded protein: CASSMTRPQETQYF.

This clonotype was detected only a few times. V gene TRBV9 combines with J gene TRBJ2-5; D not certain. TRBJ2-7 matches the DNA end more closely, so the J call is doubtful. Looked up from germline, CDR1 is SGDLS and CDR2 is YYNGEE. The CDR3 extends over 15 amino acids. In DNA form, the CDR3 reads TGTGCCAGCAGCGTAGGACCGTCGAGCTCCTACGAGCAGTACTTC. Translating gives CASSVGPSSSYEQYF.

This chain joins TRBV6-6 and TRBJ2-5, with D tentatively TRBD2 (5 bases). The DNA end is a closer match to TRBJ2-1, so the J assignment may be wrong. This CDR3 comprises 14 residues. From germline, CDR1 is MNHNY and CDR2 SVGAGI (reference sequence). Here the CDR3 reads CASSYVEGVGEQFF. In DNA form, the CDR3 reads TGTGCCAGCAGTTACGTCGAGGGAGTCGGTGAGCAGTTCTTC.

This clonotype was detected only a few times. The chain joins TRBV20-1 to TRBJ2-7, with TRBD2 matching over 7 bases. From germline, CDR1 is DFQATT and CDR2 SNEGSKA (reference sequence). V gave up 3 bases and J gave up 9 bases; unmatched junction bases: 5. The CDR3 runs 11 residues. For the CDR3, the DNA is TGCAGTGCTAGGGAGGGCGGGGGGCAGTACTTC. Amino acid sequence: CSAREGGGQYF.

The chain has TRBV2 and TRBJ2-7; TRBD1 agrees at 12 bases. CDR3 length equals 16 residues. V lost 6 bases, J lost 4 bases, and 10 bases stayed unmatched. Germline CDR1 is SNHLY and CDR2 is FYNNEI. CDR3 in DNA: TGTGCCAGCAGGACTTCCGGGACAGGGGGCGGGTACGAGCAGTACTTC. Its translation: CASRTSGTGGGYEQYF. The entire variable domain, with the rest obtained from reference TRBV2 and TRBJ2-7, is as follows: EPEVTQTPSHQVTQMGQEVILRCVPISNHLYFYWYRQILGQKVEFLVSFYNNEISEKSEIFDDQFSVERPDGSNFTLKIRSTKLEDSAMYFCASRTSGTGGGYEQYFGPGTRLTVT.